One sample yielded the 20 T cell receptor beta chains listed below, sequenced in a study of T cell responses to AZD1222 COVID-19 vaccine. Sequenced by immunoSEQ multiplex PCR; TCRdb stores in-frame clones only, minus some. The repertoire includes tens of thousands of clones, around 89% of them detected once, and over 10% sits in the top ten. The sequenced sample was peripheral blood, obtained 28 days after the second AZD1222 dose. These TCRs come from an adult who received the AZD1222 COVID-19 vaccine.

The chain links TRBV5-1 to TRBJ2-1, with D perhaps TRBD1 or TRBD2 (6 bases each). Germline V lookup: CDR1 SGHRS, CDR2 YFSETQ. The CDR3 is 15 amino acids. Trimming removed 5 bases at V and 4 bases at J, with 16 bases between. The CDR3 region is CASSWGAGRYNEQFF. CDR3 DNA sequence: TGCGCCAGCAGTTGGGGGGCAGGGCGTTACAATGAGCAGTTCTTC. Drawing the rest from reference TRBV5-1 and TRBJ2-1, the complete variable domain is KAGVTQTPRYLIKTRGQQVTLSCSPISGHRSVSWYQQTPGQGLQFLFEYFSETQRNKGNFPGRFSGRQFSNSRSEMNVSTLELGDSALYLCASSWGAGRYNEQFFGPGTRLTVL.

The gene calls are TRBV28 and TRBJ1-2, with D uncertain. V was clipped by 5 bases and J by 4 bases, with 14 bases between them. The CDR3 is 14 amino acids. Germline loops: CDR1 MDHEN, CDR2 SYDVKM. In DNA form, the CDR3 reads TGTGCCAGCAGTCCCACCGGGCGACCCTATGGCTACACCTTC. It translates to CASSPTGRPYGYTF.

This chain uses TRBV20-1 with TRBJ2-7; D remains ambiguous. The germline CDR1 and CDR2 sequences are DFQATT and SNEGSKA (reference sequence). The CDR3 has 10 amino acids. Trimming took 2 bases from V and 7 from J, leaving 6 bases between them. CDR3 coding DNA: TGCAGTGCTAGATCTGGGGAGCAGTACTTC. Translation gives CSARSGEQYF.

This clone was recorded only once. The CDR3 is CASRRGTDNSNQPQHF. Here the CDR3 DNA reads TGTGCCAGCAGACGTGGGACCGATAATAGCAATCAGCCCCAGCATTTT. V and J are TRBV27 and TRBJ1-5, with D possibly TRBD1 on 5 matching bases. The CDR3 contains 16 residues. Looked up from germline, CDR1 is MNHEY and CDR2 is SMNVEV (reference sequence). Trimming removed 6 bases from V and 0 bases from J, with 15 bases in between.

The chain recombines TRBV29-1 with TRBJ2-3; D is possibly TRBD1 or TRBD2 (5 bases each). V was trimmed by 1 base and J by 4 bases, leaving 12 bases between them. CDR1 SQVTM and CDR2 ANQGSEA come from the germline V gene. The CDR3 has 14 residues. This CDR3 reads CSVEGMVGADTQYF. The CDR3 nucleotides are TGCAGCGTTGAAGGGATGGTGGGGGCAGATACGCAGTATTTT.

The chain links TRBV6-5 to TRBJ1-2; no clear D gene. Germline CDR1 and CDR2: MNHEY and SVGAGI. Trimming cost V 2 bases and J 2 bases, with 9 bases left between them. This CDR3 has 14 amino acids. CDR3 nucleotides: TGTGCCAGCAGTTACACCGTTCACAACTATGGCTACACCTTC. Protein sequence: CASSYTVHNYGYTF.

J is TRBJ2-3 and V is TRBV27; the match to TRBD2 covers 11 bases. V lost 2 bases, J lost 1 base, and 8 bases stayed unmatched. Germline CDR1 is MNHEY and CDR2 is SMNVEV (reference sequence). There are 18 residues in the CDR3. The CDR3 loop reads CASSLLAGGRKRTDTQYF. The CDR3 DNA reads TGTGCCAGCAGTTTACTAGCGGGGGGCCGAAAGCGCACAGATACGCAGTATTTT.

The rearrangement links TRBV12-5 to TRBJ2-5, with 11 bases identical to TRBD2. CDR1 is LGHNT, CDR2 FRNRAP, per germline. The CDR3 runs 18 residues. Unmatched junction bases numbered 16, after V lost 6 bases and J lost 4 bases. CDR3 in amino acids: CASGSQGTSGPVGETQYF. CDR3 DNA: TGTGCTAGTGGCTCACAAGGGACTAGCGGACCGGTGGGAGAGACCCAGTACTTC.

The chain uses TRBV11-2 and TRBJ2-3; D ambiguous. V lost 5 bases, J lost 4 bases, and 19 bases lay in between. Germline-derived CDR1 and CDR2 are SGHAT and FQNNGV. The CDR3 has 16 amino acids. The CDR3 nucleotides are TGTGCCAGCAGCGTCACACGGGTGGGTTCCGCAGATACGCAGTATTTT. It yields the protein CASSVTRVGSADTQYF. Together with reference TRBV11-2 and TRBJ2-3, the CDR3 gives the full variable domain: EAGVAQSPRYKIIEKRQSVAFWCNPISGHATLYWYQQILGQGPKLLIQFQNNGVVDDSQLPKDRFSAERLKGVDSTLKIQPAKLEDSAVYLCASSVTRVGSADTQYFGPGTRLTVL.

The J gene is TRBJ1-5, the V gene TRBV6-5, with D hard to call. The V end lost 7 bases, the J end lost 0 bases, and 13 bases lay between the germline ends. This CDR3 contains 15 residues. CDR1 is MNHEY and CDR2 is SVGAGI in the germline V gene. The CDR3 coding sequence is TGTGCCAGCAAAGAGCTCCCTTATAGCAATCAGCCCCAGCATTTT. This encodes CASKELPYSNQPQHF.

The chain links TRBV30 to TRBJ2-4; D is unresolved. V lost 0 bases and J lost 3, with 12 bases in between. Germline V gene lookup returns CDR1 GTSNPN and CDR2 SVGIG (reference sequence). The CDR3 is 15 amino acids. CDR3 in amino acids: CAWSVGDWNKNIQYF. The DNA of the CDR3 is TGTGCCTGGAGTGTAGGCGACTGGAACAAAAACATTCAGTACTTC.

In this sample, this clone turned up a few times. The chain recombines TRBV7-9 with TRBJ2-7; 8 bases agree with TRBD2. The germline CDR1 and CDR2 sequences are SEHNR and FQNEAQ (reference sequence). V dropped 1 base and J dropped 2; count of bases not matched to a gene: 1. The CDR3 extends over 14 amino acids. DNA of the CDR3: TGTGCCAGCAGCTTAGGGGGACTAGCCTACGAGCAGTACTTC. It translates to CASSLGGLAYEQYF.

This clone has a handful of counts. CDR3 nucleotides: TGTGCCAGTAGTATTACCTGGGATACTAACTATGGCTACACCTTC. Protein sequence: CASSITWDTNYGYTF. The chain joins TRBV19 to TRBJ1-2; unclear D gene. Trimming removed 3 bases from V and 0 bases from J, with 11 bases in between. Germline V gene sequence: CDR1 LNHDA, CDR2 SQIVND (reference sequence). The CDR3 is made up of 15 amino acids. Together with reference TRBV19 and TRBJ1-2, the CDR3 gives the full variable domain: DGGITQSPKYLFRKEGQNVTLSCEQNLNHDAMYWYRQDPGQGLRLIYYSQIVNDFQKGDIAEGYSVSREKKESFPLTVTSAQKNPTAFYLCASSITWDTNYGYTFGSGTRLTVV.

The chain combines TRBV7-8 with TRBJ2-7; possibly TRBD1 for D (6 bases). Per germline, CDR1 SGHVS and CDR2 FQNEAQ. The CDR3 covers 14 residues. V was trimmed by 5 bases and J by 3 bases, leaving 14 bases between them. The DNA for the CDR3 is TGTGCCAGCAGCCCATATCTACAGGGCTACGAGCAGTACTTC. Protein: CASSPYLQGYEQYF.

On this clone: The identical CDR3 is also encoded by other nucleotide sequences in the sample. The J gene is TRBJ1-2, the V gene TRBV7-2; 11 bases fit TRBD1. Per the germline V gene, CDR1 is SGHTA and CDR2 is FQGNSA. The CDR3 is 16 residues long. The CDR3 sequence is CAGGLGTGGSVYGYTF. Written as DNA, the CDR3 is TGTGCGGGAGGTCTGGGGACAGGGGGGTCGGTCTATGGCTACACCTTC.

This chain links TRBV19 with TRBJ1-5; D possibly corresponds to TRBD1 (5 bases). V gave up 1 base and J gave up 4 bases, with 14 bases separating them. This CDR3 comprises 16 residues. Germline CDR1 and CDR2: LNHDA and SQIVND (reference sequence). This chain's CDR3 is CASSIGSGFENQPQHF. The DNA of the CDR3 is TGTGCCAGTAGTATAGGGTCAGGGTTTGAAAATCAGCCCCAGCATTTT.

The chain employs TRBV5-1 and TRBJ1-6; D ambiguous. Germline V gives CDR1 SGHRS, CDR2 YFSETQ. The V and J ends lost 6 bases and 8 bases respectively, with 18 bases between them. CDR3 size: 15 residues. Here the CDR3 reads CASTVRSSGDSPLHF. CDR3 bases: TGCGCCAGCACCGTGCGTTCCTCAGGAGATTCACCCCTCCACTTT.

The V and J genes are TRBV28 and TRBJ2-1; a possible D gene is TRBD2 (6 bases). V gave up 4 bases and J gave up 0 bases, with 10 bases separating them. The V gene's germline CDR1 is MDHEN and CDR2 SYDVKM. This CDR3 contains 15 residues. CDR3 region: CASSSTTSSYNEQFF. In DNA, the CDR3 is TGTGCCAGCAGTTCGACGACTAGCTCCTACAATGAGCAGTTCTTC. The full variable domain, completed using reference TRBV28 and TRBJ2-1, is DVKVTQSSRYLVKRTGEKVFLECVQDMDHENMFWYRQDPGLGLRLIYFSYDVKMKEKGDIPEGYSVSREKKERFSLILESASTNQTSMYLCASSSTTSSYNEQFFGPGTRLTVL.

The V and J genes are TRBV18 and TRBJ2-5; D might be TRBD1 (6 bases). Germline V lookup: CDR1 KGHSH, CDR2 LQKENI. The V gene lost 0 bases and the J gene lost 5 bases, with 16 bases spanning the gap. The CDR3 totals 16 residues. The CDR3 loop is CASSPPRIGQGETQYF. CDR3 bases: TGTGCCAGCTCACCACCGAGGATAGGTCAGGGGGAGACCCAGTACTTC.

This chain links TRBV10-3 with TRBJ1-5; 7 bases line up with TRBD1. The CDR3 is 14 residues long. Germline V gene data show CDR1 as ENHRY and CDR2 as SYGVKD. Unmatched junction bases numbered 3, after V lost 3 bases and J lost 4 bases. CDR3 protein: CAISDPTGNQPQHF. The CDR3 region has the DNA TGTGCCATCAGTGACCCGACAGGGAATCAGCCCCAGCATTTT.